This T cell receptor beta chain was identified in a study of glioma-infiltrating T cells after dendritic cell vaccination. Overall study context: Patients received three intradermal dendritic cell vaccine injections at biweekly intervals.

The V end was cut by 7 bases, the J end by 7 bases, with 11 bases between. Germline lookup yields CDR1 MNHEY and CDR2 SVGAGI. The CDR3 runs to 12 residues. Repertoires were generated with immunoSEQ multiplex PCR, while TCRdb's copy carries only in-frame clones and drops some. Of 75,000 to 85,000 clones in the sample, about nine tenths are singletons; the top ten hold around 2.3%. Regarding time point: after dendritic cell vaccination, including at tumor progression/relapse. This clonotype was sampled from a human donor with glioblastoma. This specimen consisted of blood, obtained after dendritic cell vaccination. The chain links TRBV6-5 to TRBJ2-4; tentative D call: TRBD2 (7 bases). The DNA of the CDR3 is TGTGCCAGCACCTCGGGGGGCAACATTCAGTACTTC. The encoded protein is CASTSGGNIQYF.